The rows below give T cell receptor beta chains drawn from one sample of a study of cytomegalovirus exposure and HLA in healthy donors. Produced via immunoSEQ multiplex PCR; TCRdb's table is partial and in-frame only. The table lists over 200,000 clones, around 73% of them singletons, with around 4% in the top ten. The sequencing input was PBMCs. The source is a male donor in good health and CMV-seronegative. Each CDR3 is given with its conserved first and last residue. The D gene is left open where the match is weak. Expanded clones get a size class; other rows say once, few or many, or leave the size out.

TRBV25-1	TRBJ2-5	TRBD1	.	CASSRDSQETQYF	TGTGCCAGCAGCCGGGACAGCCAAGAGACCCAGTACTTC
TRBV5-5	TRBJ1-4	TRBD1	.	CASSLGPGQIGEKLFF	TGTGCCAGCAGCTTGGGACCGGGACAGATAGGGGAAAAACTGTTTTTT
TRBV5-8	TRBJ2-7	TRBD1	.	CASSTRDSPYEQYF	TGTGCCAGCAGCACCCGGGACAGTCCCTACGAGCAGTACTTC
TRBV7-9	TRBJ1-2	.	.	CASSSADRLYGYTF	TGTGCCAGCAGCTCGGCGGACAGATTATATGGCTACACCTTC
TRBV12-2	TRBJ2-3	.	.	CASRPPVAGWTDTQYF	TGTGCAAGTCGCCCGCCCGTAGCGGGGTGGACAGATACGCAGTATTTT
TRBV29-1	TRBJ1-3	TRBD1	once	CSVSTAQGGNTIYF	TGCAGCGTTTCCACGGCACAGGGGGGAAACACCATATATTTT
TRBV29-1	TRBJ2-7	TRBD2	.	CSVRGPGLAYEQYF	TGCAGCGTCCGCGGGCCGGGACTAGCGTATGAGCAGTACTTC
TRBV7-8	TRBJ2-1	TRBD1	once	CASSPWDSYNEQFF	TGTGCCAGCAGCCCGTGGGACAGTTACAATGAGCAGTTCTTC
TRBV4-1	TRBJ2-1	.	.	CASSQDSYSYNEQFF	TGCGCCAGCAGCCAAGATTCGTACTCCTACAATGAGCAGTTCTTC
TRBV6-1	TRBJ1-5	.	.	CASNENSNQPQHF	TGTGCCAGCAATGAGAACAGTAATCAGCCCCAGCATTTT
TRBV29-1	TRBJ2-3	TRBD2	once	CSVPSGLAGIGTDTQYF	TGCAGCGTCCCCTCAGGACTAGCGGGAATTGGCACAGATACGCAGTATTTT
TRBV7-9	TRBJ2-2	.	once	CASSLLGAGPTGELFF	TGTGCCAGCAGCTTATTAGGGGCGGGGCCGACCGGGGAGCTGTTTTTT
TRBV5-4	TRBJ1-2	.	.	CASSAGQNYGYTF	TGTGCCAGCAGCGCCGGACAGAACTATGGCTACACCTTC
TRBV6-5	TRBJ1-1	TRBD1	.	CASSFGQGTEAFF	TGTGCCAGCAGTTTTGGACAGGGGACTGAAGCTTTCTTT
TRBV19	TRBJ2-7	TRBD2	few	CASSKSGRIEAEQYF	TGTGCCAGTAGCAAGAGCGGGAGGATCGAGGCCGAGCAGTACTTC
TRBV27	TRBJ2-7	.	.	CASSFLAGTGYEQYF	TGTGCCAGCAGTTTTCTCGCGGGAACCGGATACGAGCAGTACTTC
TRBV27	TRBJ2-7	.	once	CASSYSGVYEQYF	TGTGCCAGCAGTTACTCAGGGGTCTACGAGCAGTACTTC
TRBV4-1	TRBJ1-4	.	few	CASSQDRGYEKLFF	TGCGCCAGCAGCCAAGATCGGGGGTACGAAAAACTGTTTTTT
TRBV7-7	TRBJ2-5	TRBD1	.	CASSQGEGGHWEETQYF	TGTGCTAGCAGCCAAGGTGAAGGGGGCCACTGGGAGGAGACCCAGTACTTC
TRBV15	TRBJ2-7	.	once	CATSREAAYEQYF	TGTGCCACCAGCAGAGAGGCAGCCTACGAGCAGTACTTC
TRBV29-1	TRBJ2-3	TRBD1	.	CSVGGGQGQPADTQYF	TGCAGCGTTGGAGGGGGACAGGGTCAACCGGCTGATACGCAGTATTTT
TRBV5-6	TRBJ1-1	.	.	CASSLGRAVNTEAFF	TGTGCCAGCAGCCTTGGCAGGGCGGTTAACACTGAAGCTTTCTTT
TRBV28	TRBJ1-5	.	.	CASSSPGLNQPQHF	TGTGCCAGCAGTTCGCCAGGGTTAAATCAGCCCCAGCATTTT
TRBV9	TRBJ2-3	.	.	CASSVLAGYPDTQYF	TGTGCCAGCAGCGTCCTTGCAGGGTACCCAGATACGCAGTATTTT
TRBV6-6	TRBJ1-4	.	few	CASSYGSHNEKLFF	TGTGCCAGCAGTTACGGGAGCCATAATGAAAAACTGTTTTTT
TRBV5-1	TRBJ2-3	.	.	CASSLGSGHSTDTQYF	TGCGCCAGCAGCTTGGGTAGCGGACATAGCACAGATACGCAGTATTTT
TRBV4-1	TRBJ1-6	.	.	CASSQGRVDSPLHF	TGCGCCAGCAGCCAAGGGAGAGTGGATTCACCCCTCCACTTT
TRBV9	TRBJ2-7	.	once	CASSVGGVPYEQYF	TGTGCCAGCAGCGTAGGCGGGGTCCCCTACGAGCAGTACTTC